This T cell receptor (beta chain) was captured in a study of technical replicates of blood from a handful of donors. Looked up from germline, CDR1 is MGHRA and CDR2 is YSYEKL. This CDR3 spans 13 amino acids. Trimming took 0 bases from V and 5 from J, leaving 7 bases between them. Generated by immunoSEQ multiplex PCR, the TCRdb table keeps only in-frame clones and is missing some. The sample has tens of thousands of clones, around nine tenths seen once. Sequencing was done on a sample of T cells isolated from PBMCs. V gene TRBV4-1 combines with J gene TRBJ2-5; D unclear. The receptor's source is a human donor in good health. The CDR3 DNA follows: TGCGCCAGCAGCCAAGATTACTCGGAGACCCAGTACTTC. Amino acid sequence: CASSQDYSETQYF.